This entry lists 15 T cell receptor beta chains sequenced from one sample in a study of control samples from healthy donors and cancer patients. Profiling relied on immunoSEQ multiplex PCR, and the TCRdb table lists in-frame clones only, not all of them. The sample has approximately 30,000 clones, about 83% seen once. Input material: PBMCs. Every receptor here comes from a woman aged 40 to 55 with lung cancer.

The chain couples TRBV19 to TRBJ2-3; 9 positions match TRBD1. The trim removed 8 bases at V and 3 bases at J, leaving 3 bases unmatched. This CDR3 region has 13 residues. Germline-derived CDR1 and CDR2 are LNHDA and SQIVND (reference sequence). The CDR3 is CASAGQGTDTQYF. The CDR3 region has the DNA TGTGCCAGTGCGGGACAGGGTACAGATACGCAGTATTTT. The entire variable domain, with the rest obtained from reference TRBV19 and TRBJ2-3, is as follows: DGGITQSPKYLFRKEGQNVTLSCEQNLNHDAMYWYRQDPGQGLRLIYYSQIVNDFQKGDIAEGYSVSREKKESFPLTVTSAQKNPTAFYLCASAGQGTDTQYFGPGTRLTVL.

In its sample, this clone was seen once. This sequence joins TRBV10-3 and TRBJ2-7; TRBD1 matches 8 bases. V lost 6 bases, J lost 3 bases, and 7 bases stayed unmatched. The CDR3 length is 14 residues. Germline CDR1 and CDR2: ENHRY and SYGVKD. The CDR3 bases are TGTGCCATCAGCGCGGGACAGGCCGTCTACGAGCAGTACTTC. Translating it yields CAISAGQAVYEQYF.

This chain connects TRBV29-1 to TRBJ1-2, with TRBD1 as a possible D gene (5 bases). The CDR3 length is 16 residues. V dropped 3 bases and J dropped 5 bases, with 22 bases sitting between them. CDR1 is SQVTM and CDR2 is ANQGSEA in the germline V gene. The CDR3 bases are TGCAGCGTTGACCGGAAAGGCGACGTGGGGGTATATGGCTACACCTTC. This sequence encodes CSVDRKGDVGVYGYTF.

This chain uses TRBV19 with TRBJ2-5; D possibly corresponds to TRBD1 (6 bases). The CDR3 totals 14 residues. Trimming stripped 3 bases from V and 3 bases from J, with 11 bases between. CDR1 is LNHDA and CDR2 is SQIVND in the germline V gene (reference sequence). CDR3: CASSMRRGEETQYF. The CDR3 bases are TGTGCCAGTAGTATGCGCAGGGGCGAAGAGACCCAGTACTTC.

V usage is TRBV7-3 and J usage is TRBJ2-1; D is uncertain. V lost 5 bases and J lost 6, with 11 bases in between. CDR1 is SGHTA and CDR2 is FQGTGA in the germline V gene. This CDR3 has 13 residues. In DNA form, the CDR3 reads TGTGCCAGCAGCCCAGGATTTCCCAATGAGCAGTTCTTC. It yields the protein CASSPGFPNEQFF.

This clone was found a few times. V gene TRBV19 combines with J gene TRBJ1-1; D ambiguous. The CDR3 runs 13 residues. The ends were cut back, 0 bases at V and 7 bases at J, with 9 bases in the middle. The germline V gene encodes CDR1 LNHDA and CDR2 SQIVND (reference sequence). CDR3 sequence reads: CASSIEYEFEAFF. CDR3 sequence (DNA): TGTGCCAGTAGTATAGAATACGAGTTTGAAGCTTTCTTT. Filled out from reference TRBV19 and TRBJ1-1, the complete variable domain reads DGGITQSPKYLFRKEGQNVTLSCEQNLNHDAMYWYRQDPGQGLRLIYYSQIVNDFQKGDIAEGYSVSREKKESFPLTVTSAQKNPTAFYLCASSIEYEFEAFFGQGTRLTVV.

For the CDR3, the DNA is TGTGCCAGCAGCTTAGCGCAGGGCGGCGGCGATGGCTACACCTTC. It translates to CASSLAQGGGDGYTF. The chain joins TRBV11-2 to TRBJ1-2; a weak D match, TRBD1 (5 bases). V was clipped by 1 base and J by 6 bases, with 15 bases between them. Germline V CDR1 and CDR2: SGHAT, FQNNGV. The CDR3 length is 15 residues. The full variable domain, its missing parts supplied by reference TRBV11-2 and TRBJ1-2, is EAGVAQSPRYKIIEKRQSVAFWCNPISGHATLYWYQQILGQGPKLLIQFQNNGVVDDSQLPKDRFSAERLKGVDSTLKIQPAKLEDSAVYLCASSLAQGGGDGYTFGSGTRLTVV.

The rearrangement links TRBV28 to TRBJ2-3, with D uncertain. Trimming took 3 bases from V and 5 from J, leaving 9 bases between them. The germline gives CDR1 MDHEN, CDR2 SYDVKM. The CDR3 length is 13 residues. CDR3 in amino acids: CASSFIGQDTQYF. As DNA, the CDR3 is TGTGCCAGCAGTTTTATAGGGCAAGATACGCAGTATTTT.

The rearrangement links TRBV9 to TRBJ2-1; 9 nucleotides match TRBD1. The length of the CDR3 is 16 residues. The trim removed 3 bases at V and 8 bases at J, leaving 12 bases unmatched. The germline gives CDR1 SGDLS, CDR2 YYNGEE. The CDR3 bases are TGTGCCAGCAGCGATGGGACAGGGAACCCGTGGGATGAGCAGTTCTTC. Translating it yields CASSDGTGNPWDEQFF. Combining the CDR3 with reference TRBV9 and TRBJ2-1 gives the whole variable domain DSGVTQTPKHLITATGQRVTLRCSPRSGDLSVYWYQQSLDQGLQFLIQYYNGEERAKGNILERFSAQQFPDLHSELNLSSLELGDSALYFCASSDGTGNPWDEQFFGPGTRLTVL.

J is TRBJ1-1 and V is TRBV6-2 or TRBV6-3, with D unclear. The germline V gene has CDR1 MNHEY and CDR2 SVGEGT. The CDR3 is 14 residues long. V lost 2 bases and J 3 bases, leaving 10 bases between the germline ends. Written as DNA, the CDR3 is TGTGCCAGCAGTTACGCCAGGAGGGACACTGAAGCTTTCTTT. This sequence encodes CASSYARRDTEAFF.

The V and J genes are TRBV5-4 and TRBJ1-6; D remains ambiguous. Trimming left V 4 bases short and J 2 bases short, with 7 bases between. Germline loops: CDR1 SGHNT, CDR2 YYREEE (reference sequence). This CDR3 is 14 amino acids long. CDR3 in DNA: TGTGCCAGCAGCCGAGGCACCTATAATTCACCCCTCCACTTT. Its translation: CASSRGTYNSPLHF.

The J gene is TRBJ2-2, the V gene TRBV7-2, with TRBD1 matching 7 bases. The CDR3 totals 13 residues. Trimming at V came to 5 bases and at J to 7 bases, leaving 4 bases not matched to a gene. Looked up from germline, CDR1 is SGHTA and CDR2 is FQGNSA. CDR3 nucleotide sequence: TGTGCCAGCAGCGAACAGGGGAACGGGGAGCTGTTTTTT. Translated: CASSEQGNGELFF.

The chain couples TRBV5-4 to TRBJ1-5; 7 nucleotides agree with TRBD1. The length of the CDR3 is 17 residues. Trimming cost V 0 bases and J 0 bases; bases outside gene matches: 6. CDR1 and CDR2 (germline): SGHNT, YYREEE (reference sequence). The CDR3 region has the DNA TGTGCCAGCAGCTTGGGGGGGGGACAGCTTAGCAATCAGCCCCAGCATTTT. This translates into CASSLGGGQLSNQPQHF.

The V and J genes are TRBV19 and TRBJ1-5; the match to TRBD1 covers 8 bases. CDR3 length: 18 residues. CDR1 is LNHDA and CDR2 is SQIVND in the germline V gene (reference sequence). Trimming cost V 5 bases and J 0 bases; bases outside gene matches: 12. This CDR3 is CASSPRDRLIYSNQPQHF. DNA for the CDR3: TGTGCCAGTAGTCCGAGGGACAGGTTGATATATAGCAATCAGCCCCAGCATTTT.

V gene TRBV4-1 combines with J gene TRBJ2-5, with D possibly matching TRBD1 (6 bases). Germline CDR1 MGHRA, CDR2 YSYEKL. Trimming removed 5 bases from V and 0 bases from J, with 13 bases in between. CDR3 length equals 15 residues. The CDR3 reads CASSLWGRNQETQYF. The CDR3 nucleotides read TGCGCCAGCAGCTTATGGGGGCGGAACCAAGAGACCCAGTACTTC.